These 31 T cell receptor beta chains originate from one sample sequenced in a study of control samples from healthy donors and cancer patients. Sequencing was performed with immunoSEQ multiplex PCR; in TCRdb, only in-frame clones are kept and a portion is missing. The table shows roughly 120,000 clones, with 90% occurring only once. The specimen sequenced was blood. Every receptor here comes from a human donor in good health. The donor label of this sample is uncertain.

The gene calls are TRBV21-1 and TRBJ1-5. TRBV21-1 is a recognized pseudogene. The CDR3 has 15 residues. The CDR3 nucleotides are TGTGCCAGCGCCCGGGTCCTCCCTTCCAATCAGCCCCAGCATTTT. The encoded protein is CASARVLPSNQPQHF.

The rearrangement joins TRBV30 to TRBJ1-6; unclear D gene. The CDR3 loop spans 15 amino acids. Trimming pared 4 bases from V and 0 bases from J, leaving 10 bases between. Germline assignment: CDR1 GTSNPN and CDR2 SVGIG (reference sequence). The CDR3 DNA reads TGTGCCTGGAAAAGTAGGAGCTCCTATAATTCACCCCTCCACTTT. It encodes CAWKSRSSYNSPLHF.

The J gene is TRBJ1-1, the V gene TRBV25-1, with unresolved D. V was shortened by 5 bases and J by 11 bases, with 18 bases between the two germline ends. This CDR3 is 13 amino acids long. CDR1 and CDR2 (germline): MGHDK, SYGVNS. Here the CDR3 DNA reads TGTGCCAGCAGTCATCCCCAGGAAGTGTTGGCTTTCTTT. This gives the protein CASSHPQEVLAFF.

The V and J genes are TRBV28 and TRBJ2-1; 7 nucleotides match TRBD1. This CDR3 region has 16 residues. Germline loops: CDR1 MDHEN, CDR2 SYDVKM. V dropped 8 bases and J dropped 4; count of bases not matched to a gene: 14. The CDR3 DNA is TGTGCCAGCCTTTCCGAGGGGGCAGAGTATTACAATGAGCAGTTCTTC. It translates to CASLSEGAEYYNEQFF.

The chain carries TRBV4-3 and TRBJ1-5; perhaps TRBD1 as D (5 bases). Germline-derived CDR1 and CDR2 are LGHNA and YSLEER. V lost 2 bases and J lost 0, with 11 bases in between. This CDR3 is built from 16 residues. The CDR3 DNA reads TGCGCCAGCAGCCAACAATATCAGGGTAGCAATCAGCCCCAGCATTTT. Protein: CASSQQYQGSNQPQHF.

The V and J genes are TRBV24-1 and TRBJ2-5; a weak D match, TRBD1 (5 bases). Germline-derived CDR1 and CDR2 are KGHDR and SFDVKD. The CDR3 has 15 amino acids. The V end was cut by 2 bases, the J end by 0 bases, with 9 bases between. CDR3: CATSDSRGNQETQYF. In DNA, the CDR3 is TGTGCCACCAGTGATTCAAGGGGAAACCAAGAGACCCAGTACTTC.

This clone was counted a single time. V usage is TRBV27 and J usage is TRBJ2-2; weak D call: TRBD1 (6 bases). Trimming removed 3 bases at V and 6 bases at J, with 20 bases between. The CDR3 has 17 amino acids. CDR1 MNHEY and CDR2 SMNVEV come from the germline V gene (reference sequence). CDR3 DNA sequence: TGTGCCAGCAGTTTCGGAGCATACAGGGAAAGGGCCGGGGAGCTGTTTTTT. Its protein product is CASSFGAYRERAGELFF.

CDR3 sequence (DNA): TGTGCCAGCAGCTTACCCCGACAGGGGTGGGACGAAAAACTGTTTTTT. It encodes CASSLPRQGWDEKLFF. This chain joins TRBV7-7 and TRBJ1-4, with 8 bases that match TRBD1. The V and J ends lost 2 bases and 8 bases, in that order; junction bases with no gene match: 10. CDR3 size: 16 residues. Germline V gene data show CDR1 as SSHAT and CDR2 as FNYEAQ (reference sequence).

This chain uses TRBV5-5 with TRBJ2-6; 8 nucleotides match TRBD2. Germline loops: CDR1 SGHKS, CDR2 YYEKEE (reference sequence). The J segment lost 0 bases and the V segment lost 6 bases, leaving 14 bases of the junction unmatched. The CDR3 runs to 19 residues. The CDR3 is CASNTVGGGHYSGANVLTF. The CDR3 DNA is TGTGCCAGCAACACCGTAGGCGGGGGGCATTACTCTGGGGCCAACGTCCTGACTTTC.

The chain joins TRBV27 to TRBJ1-4, with D possibly being TRBD1 (5 bases). Germline V gene data show CDR1 as MNHEY and CDR2 as SMNVEV (reference sequence). Trimming removed 2 bases from V and 8 bases from J, with 15 bases in between. The CDR3 sequence is 15 residues long. The CDR3, as DNA: TGTGCCAGCAGTTTAGGAGGGGCCCTGGGGGAAAAACTGTTTTTT. Amino acid sequence: CASSLGGALGEKLFF.

This clone was picked up one time. The sample has other DNA sequences that encode this CDR3 too. V and J are TRBV12-3 or TRBV12-4 and TRBJ1-1, with unresolved D. V was trimmed by 3 bases and J by 3 bases, leaving 8 bases between them. The CDR3 sequence is 13 residues long. CDR3 coding DNA: TGTGCCAGCAGTTTGGATAGGCACACTGAAGCTTTCTTT. This encodes CASSLDRHTEAFF.

The chain has TRBV6-5 and TRBJ2-1; D is ambiguous. The CDR3 contains 11 residues. V lost 2 bases, J lost 8 bases, and 4 bases lay in between. Germline loops: CDR1 MNHEY, CDR2 SVGAGI. CDR3: CASSYGYEQFF. Here the CDR3 DNA reads TGTGCCAGCAGTTACGGTTATGAGCAGTTCTTC.

The CDR3 DNA sequence: TGTGCCAGCAGCTTCCGGCAGGGAGTCTCAGATACGCAGTATTTT. Translated, it gives CASSFRQGVSDTQYF. The chain uses TRBV7-3 and TRBJ2-3; D may correspond to TRBD1 or TRBD2 (5 bases each). This CDR3 region has 15 residues. Germline V gene data show CDR1 as SGHTA and CDR2 as FQGTGA. V was clipped by 3 bases and J by 4 bases, with 14 bases between them.

The genes are TRBV15 and TRBJ1-6; D unresolved. This CDR3 is built from 13 residues. The germline CDR1 and CDR2 sequences are LNHNV and YYDKDF (reference sequence). V was shortened by 7 bases and J by 8 bases, with 12 bases between the two germline ends. The CDR3 nucleotides are TGTGCCACCACCAAGGAAGTTGATTCACCCCTCCACTTT. This sequence encodes CATTKEVDSPLHF.

This clone was picked up one time. V usage is TRBV20-1 and J usage is TRBJ2-1; D unresolved. The CDR3 runs to 11 residues. Germline V lookup: CDR1 DFQATT, CDR2 SNEGSKA (reference sequence). V was trimmed by 7 bases and J by 5 bases, leaving 9 bases between them. CDR3 sequence reads: CSGVIDNEQFF. CDR3 in DNA: TGCAGTGGGGTAATAGACAATGAGCAGTTCTTC.

This sequence joins TRBV3-1 (or the pseudogene TRBV3-2) and TRBJ1-2, with 7 bases identical to TRBD1. The germline CDR1 and CDR2 sequences are LGHDT and YNNKEL (reference sequence). The CDR3 is 17 residues long. With 2 bases clipped from V and 4 bases from J, the junction kept 13 bases outside the gene matches. The chain's CDR3 is CASSQTIHRGLIYGYTF. In nucleotides, the CDR3 is TGTGCCAGCAGCCAAACAATCCACAGGGGCCTAATCTATGGCTACACCTTC.

This clone is a singleton in its sample. The chain combines TRBV9 with TRBJ1-2; 7 nucleotides align to TRBD1. The germline gives CDR1 SGDLS, CDR2 YYNGEE. This CDR3 is built from 15 residues. After removal of 4 bases from V and 8 bases from J, the junction contained 14 bases not matched to a gene. This CDR3 is CASSPYLTGPLGYTF. CDR3 in DNA: TGTGCCAGCAGCCCCTACCTGACAGGGCCTCTCGGCTACACCTTC.

J is TRBJ1-1 and V is TRBV6-5; D might be TRBD1 (5 bases). Germline CDR1 MNHEY, CDR2 SVGAGI. The CDR3 has 14 residues. Trimming took off 2 bases at V and 4 bases at J, with 11 bases between the two ends. CDR3 sequence reads: CASSYGGRATEAFF. CDR3 DNA sequence: TGTGCCAGCAGTTACGGAGGCAGGGCCACTGAAGCTTTCTTT.

The chain uses TRBV12-5 and TRBJ2-5; 8 bases are a match to TRBD2. The V gene end was trimmed by 2 bases and the J gene end by 4 bases; junction bases not matched to a gene: 0. The CDR3 runs 13 residues. Germline-derived CDR1 and CDR2 are LGHNT and FRNRAP. The CDR3: CASGLSGGETQYF. CDR3 coding DNA: TGTGCTAGTGGTTTGAGCGGGGGAGAGACCCAGTACTTC.

The chain joins TRBV15 to TRBJ1-6, with TRBD1 as a possible D gene (6 bases). The CDR3 has 14 residues. Trimming pared 5 bases from V and 9 bases from J, leaving 14 bases between. Looked up from germline, CDR1 is LNHNV and CDR2 is YYDKDF (reference sequence). The CDR3 loop reads CATSRDNLGSPLHF. In DNA, the CDR3 is TGTGCCACCAGCCGGGACAATTTAGGTTCACCCCTCCACTTT.

This clone occurred once. This rearrangement joins TRBV7-8 to TRBJ1-2; D gene unclear. The germline V gene encodes CDR1 SGHVS and CDR2 FQNEAQ. V was clipped by 0 bases and J by 6 bases, with 14 bases between them. CDR3 length equals 15 residues. Written as DNA, the CDR3 is TGTGCCAGCAGCTTAGCGGATCACCGCCCCGATGGCTACACCTTC. It is translated as CASSLADHRPDGYTF.

The J gene is TRBJ1-4, the V gene TRBV25-1; no clear D gene. Looked up from germline, CDR1 is MGHDK and CDR2 is SYGVNS. This CDR3 comprises 15 residues. V lost 4 bases and J lost 5, with 14 bases in between. CDR3 region: CASSVPEGGNEKLFF. The DNA for the CDR3 is TGTGCCAGCAGTGTCCCGGAGGGAGGGAATGAAAAACTGTTTTTT.

The chain is built from TRBV4-2 and TRBJ1-6; perhaps TRBD1 as D (6 bases). CDR1 and CDR2 (germline): LGHNA, YNFKEQ. The CDR3 loop spans 14 amino acids. Deletions cut 7 bases from V and 5 bases from J, with 12 bases between. CDR3 sequence: CASMRGANNSPLHF. DNA for the CDR3: TGTGCCAGCATGCGGGGGGCAAATAATTCACCCCTCCACTTT.

The chain recombines TRBV2 with TRBJ1-3; the match to TRBD1 covers 7 bases. CDR3 size: 17 residues. V shed 4 bases and J 1 base; nucleotides not matched to a gene: 10. Looked up from germline, CDR1 is SNHLY and CDR2 is FYNNEI. CDR3 protein: CASSGGGQTYSGNTIYF. The CDR3, as DNA: TGTGCCAGCAGTGGAGGGGGACAGACCTATTCTGGAAACACCATATATTTT.

The rearrangement uses TRBV6-5 and TRBJ1-1; no reliable D call. Germline values: CDR1 MNHEY, CDR2 SVGAGI. V was trimmed by 9 bases and J by 4 bases, leaving 15 bases between them. The CDR3 sequence is 13 residues long. The CDR3 spells CASTRRAGTEAFF. CDR3 in DNA: TGTGCCAGTACCCGTAGAGCTGGCACTGAAGCTTTCTTT.

The chain carries TRBV19 and TRBJ1-2, with a tentative D call TRBD1 (5 bases). Deletions cut 9 bases from V and 2 bases from J, with 16 bases between. Germline-derived CDR1 and CDR2 are LNHDA and SQIVND (reference sequence). The CDR3 covers 14 residues. The CDR3 DNA reads TGTGCCAGCCGCGGTAGGGGTTCCAACTATGGCTACACCTTC. Its protein is CASRGRGSNYGYTF.

This clone was counted only a few times. The genes are TRBV5-6 and TRBJ1-2, with 11 bases lining up with TRBD1. In germline, CDR1 is SGHDT, CDR2 YYEEEE. V shed 4 bases, J shed 7 bases, and the junction held 6 bases outside the gene matches. The CDR3 has 14 amino acids. CDR3 sequence reads: CASSADRGRGGYTF. DNA for the CDR3: TGTGCCAGCAGCGCGGACAGGGGGCGAGGTGGCTACACCTTC.

The rearrangement uses TRBV6-1 and TRBJ1-5; D ambiguous. V lost 0 bases to trimming and J lost 5 bases, with 5 bases between them. Looked up from germline, CDR1 is MNHNS and CDR2 is SASEGT. The CDR3 loop spans 13 amino acids. The CDR3 coding sequence is TGTGCCAGCAGTGAAGCAAAGGATCAGCCCCAGCATTTT. It is translated as CASSEAKDQPQHF.

The gene calls are TRBV28 and TRBJ1-6, with a possible D match to TRBD1 (5 bases). The CDR3 spans 17 residues. The V end was cut by 6 bases, the J end by 0 bases, with 15 bases between. Per the germline V gene, CDR1 is MDHEN and CDR2 is SYDVKM. Here the CDR3 DNA reads TGTGCCAGCAGCTCGCCAGGGTCCAGCTCCTATAATTCACCCCTCCACTTT. It codes for CASSSPGSSSYNSPLHF.

The chain joins TRBV3-1 (or the pseudogene TRBV3-2) to TRBJ2-2, with D perhaps matching TRBD1 or TRBD2 (5 bases each). This CDR3 contains 15 residues. Trimming took off 2 bases at V and 2 bases at J, with 9 bases between the two ends. The V gene's germline CDR1 is LGHDT and CDR2 YNNKEL (reference sequence). The CDR3 DNA is TGTGCCAGCAGCCAACGGGGACCCAACACCGGGGAGCTGTTTTTT. Its translation: CASSQRGPNTGELFF.

The rearrangement uses TRBV6-5 and TRBJ2-7; a weak D match, TRBD2 (5 bases). Deletions cut 6 bases from V and 5 bases from J, with 14 bases between. From germline, CDR1 is MNHEY and CDR2 SVGAGI. CDR3 size: 13 residues. The CDR3 is CASSRGSSNEQYF. CDR3 sequence (DNA): TGTGCCAGCAGCAGAGGGTCTAGCAACGAGCAGTACTTC.